The 2 T cell receptor beta chains reported below all come from one sample, sequenced in a study of patients and donors after allogeneic stem cell transplantation. TCRdb re-called the RT-PCR reads with MiXCR, one entry per CDR3 protein. This sample has over 150,000 distinct CDR3 sequences, with 41% found just once. Sequencing was performed on blood, either unsorted or a sorted T cell fraction (not recorded which). These TCRs come from a human donor who was either an allogeneic HSCT recipient or a stem cell or donor lymphocyte infusion donor (not recorded which). It is not recorded whose cells these are; they may come from a transplant donor.

The chain is built from TRBV6-5 and TRBJ2-1; 11 nucleotides line up with TRBD2. In germline, CDR1 is MNHEY, CDR2 SVGAGI. The CDR3 covers 16 residues. The trim removed 2 bases at V and 4 bases at J, leaving 4 bases unmatched. The CDR3 protein is CASSYGGLADYNEQFF. The CDR3 bases are TGTGCCAGCAGTTACGGGGGACTAGCGGATTACAATGAGCAGTTCTTC.

CDR3 sequence: CASSDQGMNTEAFF. The CDR3 region has the DNA TGTGCCAGCAGCGATCAGGGCATGAACACTGAAGCTTTCTTT. The chain combines TRBV9 with TRBJ1-1; possible D gene TRBD1, 5 bases. The germline V gene encodes CDR1 SGDLS and CDR2 YYNGEE. Trimming took off 3 bases at V and 0 bases at J, with 9 bases between the two ends. The CDR3 totals 14 residues.